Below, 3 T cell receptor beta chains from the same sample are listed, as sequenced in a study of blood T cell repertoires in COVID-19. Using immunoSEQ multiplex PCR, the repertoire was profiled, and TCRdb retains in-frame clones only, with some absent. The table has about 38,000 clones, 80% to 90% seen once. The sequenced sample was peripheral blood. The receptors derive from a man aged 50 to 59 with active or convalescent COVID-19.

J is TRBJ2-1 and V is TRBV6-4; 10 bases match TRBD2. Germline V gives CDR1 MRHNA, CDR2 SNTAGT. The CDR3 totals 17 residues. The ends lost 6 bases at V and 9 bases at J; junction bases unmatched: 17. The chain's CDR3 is CASRRTSGGEGLGEQFF. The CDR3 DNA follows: TGTGCCAGCAGAAGGACTAGCGGAGGGGAGGGATTGGGTGAGCAGTTCTTC.

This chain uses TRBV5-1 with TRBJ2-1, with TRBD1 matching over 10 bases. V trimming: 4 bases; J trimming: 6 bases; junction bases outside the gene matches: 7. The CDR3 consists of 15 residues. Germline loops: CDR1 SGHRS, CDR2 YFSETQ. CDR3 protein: CASSPGTGVGNEQFF. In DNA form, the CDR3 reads TGCGCCAGCAGCCCAGGGACAGGGGTAGGCAATGAGCAGTTCTTC.

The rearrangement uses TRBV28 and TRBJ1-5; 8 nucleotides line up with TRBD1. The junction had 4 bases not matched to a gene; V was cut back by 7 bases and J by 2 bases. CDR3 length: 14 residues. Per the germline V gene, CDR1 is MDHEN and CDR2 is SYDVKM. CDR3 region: CASIKQGGNQPQHF. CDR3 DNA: TGTGCCAGCATCAAACAGGGGGGCAATCAGCCCCAGCATTTT.